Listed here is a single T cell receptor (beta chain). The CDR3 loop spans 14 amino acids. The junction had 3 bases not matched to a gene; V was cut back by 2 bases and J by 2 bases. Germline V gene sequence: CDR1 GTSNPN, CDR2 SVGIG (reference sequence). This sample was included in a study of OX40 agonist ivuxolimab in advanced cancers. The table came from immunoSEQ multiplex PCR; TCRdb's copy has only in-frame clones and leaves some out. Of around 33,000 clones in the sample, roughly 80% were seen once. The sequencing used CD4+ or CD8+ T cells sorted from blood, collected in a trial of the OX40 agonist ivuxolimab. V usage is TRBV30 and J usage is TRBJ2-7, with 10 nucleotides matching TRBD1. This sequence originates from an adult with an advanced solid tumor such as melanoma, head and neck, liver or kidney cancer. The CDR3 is CAWSTGQGAYEQYF. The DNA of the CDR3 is TGTGCCTGGAGTACCGGACAGGGGGCCTACGAGCAGTACTTC.